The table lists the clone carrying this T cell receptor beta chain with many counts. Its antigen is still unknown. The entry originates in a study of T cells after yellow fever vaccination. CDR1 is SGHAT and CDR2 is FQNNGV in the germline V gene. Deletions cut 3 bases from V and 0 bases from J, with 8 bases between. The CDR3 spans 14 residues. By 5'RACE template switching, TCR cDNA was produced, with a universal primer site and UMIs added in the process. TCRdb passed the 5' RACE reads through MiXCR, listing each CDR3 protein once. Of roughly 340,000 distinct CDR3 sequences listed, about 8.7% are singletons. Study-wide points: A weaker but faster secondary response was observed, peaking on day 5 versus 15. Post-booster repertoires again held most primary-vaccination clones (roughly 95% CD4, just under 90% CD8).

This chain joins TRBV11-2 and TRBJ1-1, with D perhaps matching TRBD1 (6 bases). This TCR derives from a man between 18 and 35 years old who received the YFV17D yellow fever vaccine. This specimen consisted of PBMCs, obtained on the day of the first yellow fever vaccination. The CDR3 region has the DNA TGTGCCAGCAGCTTCAACAGGGTGAACACTGAAGCTTTCTTT. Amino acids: CASSFNRVNTEAFF.